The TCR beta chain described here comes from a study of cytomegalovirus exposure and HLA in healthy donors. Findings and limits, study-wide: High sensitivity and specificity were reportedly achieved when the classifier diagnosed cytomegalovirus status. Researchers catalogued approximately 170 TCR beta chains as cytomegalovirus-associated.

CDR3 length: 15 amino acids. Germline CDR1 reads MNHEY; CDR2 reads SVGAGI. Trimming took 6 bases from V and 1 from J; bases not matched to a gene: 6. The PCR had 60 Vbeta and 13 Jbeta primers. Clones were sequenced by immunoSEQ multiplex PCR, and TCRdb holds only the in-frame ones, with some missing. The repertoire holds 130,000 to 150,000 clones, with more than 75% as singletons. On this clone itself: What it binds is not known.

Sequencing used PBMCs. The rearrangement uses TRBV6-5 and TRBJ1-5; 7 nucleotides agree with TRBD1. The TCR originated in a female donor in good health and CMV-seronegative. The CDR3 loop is CASRLQTGSNQPQHF. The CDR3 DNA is TGTGCCAGCAGACTTCAGACAGGGAGCAATCAGCCCCAGCATTTT.